Listed below are T cell receptor beta chains from one sample, sequenced in a study of T cell repertoires in cytomegalovirus infection. TCRdb processed the reads anew with MiXCR; each CDR3 protein has one entry. The repertoire consists of approximately 470,000 distinct CDR3 sequences, with about 42% occurring once and the leading ten covering roughly two fifths. Their antigens remain unidentified. The sequences come from cultured PBMCs, collected from culture after CMV antigen stimulation. The receptors originated from a human donor in good health (CMV status not recorded). Some clones in this sample may be carry-over from other donors' samples. CDR3s include the opening cysteine and the closing phenylalanine or tryptophan.

V gene	J gene	CDR3 protein
TRBV7-8	TRBJ2-5	CASSPNRALLKETQYF
TRBV6-5	TRBJ1-2	CASNPDNSYGYTF
TRBV20-1	TRBJ2-5	CSASWRFREETQYF
TRBV7-2	TRBJ2-5	CASSSDWGSETQYF
TRBV7-2	TRBJ2-3	CASSFYAGVTDTQYF
TRBV14	TRBJ2-5	CASSHRLAETQYF
TRBV5-4	TRBJ2-3	CASSPWSTDTQYF
TRBV28	TRBJ2-2	CASRHRTAGTGFWELFF
TRBV11-2	TRBJ2-3	CASSHPRDPDTQYF
TRBV2	TRBJ2-1	CASTPGADYNEQFF
TRBV10-3	TRBJ2-1	CAISNREGEQFF
TRBV7-2	TRBJ1-2	CASSARRGGAAF
TRBV7-9	TRBJ2-5	CASKGTGGPLQETQYF
TRBV10-2	TRBJ1-4	CASRVTGDGEKLFF
TRBV7-9	TRBJ1-6	CASSSGQGSNSPLHF
TRBV11-2	TRBJ2-2	CASSQLTGELFF
TRBV29-1	TRBJ2-5	CSVERLPGQGETQYF
TRBV12-3/TRBV12-4	TRBJ2-7	CASSLAGTKREQYF
TRBV2	TRBJ1-5	CASSDRGQPQHF
TRBV7-6	TRBJ2-7	CASSLAGTPAGEQYF
TRBV27	TRBJ2-1	CASRTSSGTGWVNEQFF
TRBV7-2	TRBJ2-1	CASSPLLAANEQFF
TRBV27	TRBJ2-7	CASSRGRSLYEQYF
TRBV5-1	TRBJ1-1	CASSTALGMNTEAFF
TRBV11-2	TRBJ1-1	CASSVPTGANTEAFF
TRBV7-2	TRBJ1-2	CASSLDRGDYGYTF
TRBV7-8	TRBJ2-2	CASSPRGGANTGELFF
TRBV7-2	TRBJ2-7	CASSSNPNPTGLAGYEQYF
TRBV4-3	TRBJ2-3	CASSQGLAGVTDTQYF
TRBV7-6	TRBJ1-2	CASSLVSRAQFRTIHGYTF
TRBV7-8	TRBJ2-4	CASSSSSIAKNIQYF
TRBV7-2	TRBJ2-6	CASNPDGRGWRTGANVLTF
TRBV20-1	TRBJ1-2	CSAPLGQGAREDGYTF
TRBV6-2/TRBV6-3	TRBJ1-3	CASSEDPGGNTIYF
TRBV12-3/TRBV12-4	TRBJ2-1	CASSPPGLAGNNEQFF
TRBV7-2	TRBJ1-1	CASSFRKATGTEAFF
TRBV27	TRBJ2-5	CASKRTAQETQYF
TRBV7-2	TRBJ1-6	CASSSGDIRLHF
TRBV19	TRBJ2-1	CASSIAGGPYEQFF
TRBV28	TRBJ1-5	CASSLYVTGGRQPQHF
TRBV12-5	TRBJ1-2	CASGFSNYGYTF
TRBV6-2/TRBV6-3	TRBJ2-7	CASSYAFGSYEQYF